This TCR beta chain was documented in a study of OX40 agonist ivuxolimab in advanced cancers. Whole-study context: The dose-escalation cohort was approximately 84% male, with a mean age of about 58 years, ranging roughly 20 to 90.

Germline-derived CDR1 and CDR2 are SGHDN and FVKESK. Trimming removed 2 bases at V and 1 base at J, with 5 bases between. The CDR3 has 13 amino acids. Study-wide points: The antigen specificity of the peripheral T cells (those that were expanded) was not determined.

Libraries were prepared by immunoSEQ multiplex PCR; TCRdb keeps only in-frame clonotypes and omits some of them. Among some 81,000 clones listed, approximately 83% were seen once. In regard to this clone: No antigen is known for it.

The chain joins TRBV14 to TRBJ1-1; D is unclear. The sample here was CD4+ or CD8+ T cells sorted from blood, taken in a trial of the OX40 agonist ivuxolimab. The sequence came from an adult with an advanced solid tumor such as melanoma, head and neck, liver or kidney cancer. The CDR3 protein is CASSQTKNTEAFF. The CDR3 coding sequence is TGTGCCAGCAGCCAAACCAAGAACACTGAAGCTTTCTTT.